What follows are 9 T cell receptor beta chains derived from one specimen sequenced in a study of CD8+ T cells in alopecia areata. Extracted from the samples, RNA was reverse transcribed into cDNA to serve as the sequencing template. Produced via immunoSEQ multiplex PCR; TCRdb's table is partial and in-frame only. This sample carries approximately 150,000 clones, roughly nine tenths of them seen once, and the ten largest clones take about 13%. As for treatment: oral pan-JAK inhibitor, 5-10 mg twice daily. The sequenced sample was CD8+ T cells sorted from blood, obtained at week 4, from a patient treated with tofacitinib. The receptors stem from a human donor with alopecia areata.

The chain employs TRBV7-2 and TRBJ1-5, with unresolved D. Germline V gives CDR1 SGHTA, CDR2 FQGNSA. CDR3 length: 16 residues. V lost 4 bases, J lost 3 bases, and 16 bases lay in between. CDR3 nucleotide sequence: TGTGCCAGCAGCTGGGGATACCAAAACGCCAATCAGCCCCAGCATTTT. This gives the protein CASSWGYQNANQPQHF.

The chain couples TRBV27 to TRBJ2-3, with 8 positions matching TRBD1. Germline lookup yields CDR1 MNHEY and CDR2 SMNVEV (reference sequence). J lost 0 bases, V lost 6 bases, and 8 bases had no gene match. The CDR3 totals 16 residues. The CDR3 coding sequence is TGTGCCAGCAGCAAGACGCGGACAGGGAGCACAGATACGCAGTATTTT. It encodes CASSKTRTGSTDTQYF.

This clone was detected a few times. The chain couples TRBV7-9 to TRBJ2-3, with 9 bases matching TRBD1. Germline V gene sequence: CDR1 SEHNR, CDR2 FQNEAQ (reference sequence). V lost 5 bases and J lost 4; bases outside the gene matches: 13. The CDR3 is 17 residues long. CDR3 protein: CASSSARDRENADTQYF. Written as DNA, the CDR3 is TGTGCCAGCAGCAGTGCCCGGGACAGGGAGAATGCAGATACGCAGTATTTT.

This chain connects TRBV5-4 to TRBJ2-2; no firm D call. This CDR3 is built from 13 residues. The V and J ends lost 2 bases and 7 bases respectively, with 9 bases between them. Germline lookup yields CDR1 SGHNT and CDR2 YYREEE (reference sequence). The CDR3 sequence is CASSFSPGGELFF. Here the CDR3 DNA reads TGTGCCAGCAGCTTCAGTCCCGGCGGGGAGCTGTTTTTT.

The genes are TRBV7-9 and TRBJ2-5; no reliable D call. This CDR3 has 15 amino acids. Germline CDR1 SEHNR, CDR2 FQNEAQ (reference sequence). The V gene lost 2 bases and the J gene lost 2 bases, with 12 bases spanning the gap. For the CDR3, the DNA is TGTGCCAGCAGCTTATTACGCAGATTACAAGAGACCCAGTACTTC. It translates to CASSLLRRLQETQYF.

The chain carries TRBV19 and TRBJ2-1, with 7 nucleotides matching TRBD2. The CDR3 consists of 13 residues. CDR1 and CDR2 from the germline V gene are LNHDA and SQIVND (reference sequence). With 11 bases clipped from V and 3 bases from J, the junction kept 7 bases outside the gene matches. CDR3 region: CAAATSVYNEQFF. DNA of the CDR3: TGTGCCGCCGCCACTAGCGTCTACAATGAGCAGTTCTTC.

As DNA, the CDR3 is TGTGCCAGCAGCCCCCAAGGAGGACAGGGGGTCACTGAAGCTTTCTTT. Protein product: CASSPQGGQGVTEAFF. The V call is TRBV7-9, the J call TRBJ1-1; TRBD1 matches at 10 bases. In germline, CDR1 is SEHNR, CDR2 FQNEAQ (reference sequence). V gave up 5 bases and J gave up 4 bases; unmatched junction bases: 10. This CDR3 has 16 residues.

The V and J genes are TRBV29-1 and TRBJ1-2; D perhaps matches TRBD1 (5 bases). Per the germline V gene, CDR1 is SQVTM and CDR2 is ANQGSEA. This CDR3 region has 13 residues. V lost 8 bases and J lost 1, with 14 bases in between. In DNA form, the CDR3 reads TGCAGCTCTCAGGGACCGATTAACTATGGCTACACCTTC. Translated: CSSQGPINYGYTF.

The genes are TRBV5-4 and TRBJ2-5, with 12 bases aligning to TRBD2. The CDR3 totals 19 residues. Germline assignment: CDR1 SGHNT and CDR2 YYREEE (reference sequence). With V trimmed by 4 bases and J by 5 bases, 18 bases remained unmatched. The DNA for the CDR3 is TGTGCCAGCAGCACCTTTCCGGCTAGCGGGAGGGTTGGGGAGGAGACCCAGTACTTC. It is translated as CASSTFPASGRVGEETQYF. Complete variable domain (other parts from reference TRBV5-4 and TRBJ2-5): ETGVTQSPTHLIKTRGQQVTLRCSSQSGHNTVSWYQQALGQGPQFIFQYYREEENGRGNFPPRFSGLQFPNYSSELNVNALELDDSALYLCASSTFPASGRVGEETQYFGPGTRLLVL.